What follows are 14 T cell receptor beta chains derived from one specimen sequenced in a study of shared clonotypes between healthy human individuals. CD45RO-negative cells were positively selected for CCR7, leaving out terminally differentiated effector memory CD45RA+ cells. Generated by immunoSEQ multiplex PCR, the TCRdb table keeps only in-frame clones and is missing some. The sample lists 650,000 to 800,000 clones, roughly 94% occurring once. Sequenced input: naive CD8+ T cells sorted from blood. Receptor source: a man in his thirties or forties in good health.

The chain employs TRBV19 and TRBJ2-7; 10 nucleotides agree with TRBD2. The CDR3 consists of 16 residues. Germline CDR1 is LNHDA and CDR2 is SQIVND (reference sequence). V gave up 2 bases and J gave up 2 bases; unmatched junction bases: 6. In DNA form, the CDR3 reads TGTGCCAGTAGTATACCCTTCAGCGGGAGGGCCTACGAGCAGTACTTC. Amino acids: CASSIPFSGRAYEQYF.

The chain carries TRBV6-5 and TRBJ2-1, with 14 bases fitting TRBD2. Germline CDR1 and CDR2: MNHEY and SVGAGI. The trim removed 5 bases at V and 6 bases at J, leaving 3 bases unmatched. The CDR3 is 15 residues long. Here the CDR3 DNA reads TGTGCCAGCAGTCCCGGGACTAGCGGGAGCAATGAGCAGTTCTTC. It specifies CASSPGTSGSNEQFF.

The V gene is TRBV5-1, the J gene TRBJ2-1; tentative D call: TRBD2 (5 bases). With 0 bases removed from V and 7 bases from J, the gap between germline ends came to 14 bases. The CDR3 runs to 15 residues. CDR1 SGHRS and CDR2 YFSETQ come from the germline V gene. Here the CDR3 DNA reads TGCGCCAGCAGCTTGGACCCGGACTTTAGGAATGAGCAGTTCTTC. The encoded protein is CASSLDPDFRNEQFF.

J is TRBJ1-1 and V is TRBV7-9; D is ambiguous. In germline, CDR1 is SEHNR, CDR2 FQNEAQ (reference sequence). Trimming took off 4 bases at V and 5 bases at J, with 11 bases between the two ends. CDR3 length: 13 residues. The DNA of the CDR3 is TGTGCCAGCAGCTCCACCCTGGGAACTGAAGCTTTCTTT. This encodes CASSSTLGTEAFF.

Written as DNA, the CDR3 is TGTGCCAGCAGTTTATCCCTTTACGAGCAGTACTTC. Its protein is CASSLSLYEQYF. V is TRBV28 and J is TRBJ2-7; D unresolved. Germline values: CDR1 MDHEN, CDR2 SYDVKM. This CDR3 is built from 12 residues. V was cut by 1 base and J by 4 bases, with 5 bases left in between.

The chain has TRBV28 and TRBJ1-1, with 8 bases matching TRBD1. The V gene's germline CDR1 is MDHEN and CDR2 SYDVKM. This CDR3 is built from 14 residues. The V segment lost 8 bases and the J segment 0 bases; nucleotides outside the gene matches: 5. The CDR3 sequence: CASAGQGLNTEAFF. CDR3 bases: TGTGCCAGCGCCGGACAGGGCTTGAACACTGAAGCTTTCTTT.

The chain recombines TRBV27 with TRBJ2-2, with 12 bases aligning to TRBD1. The V gene end was trimmed by 3 bases and the J gene end by 4 bases; junction bases not matched to a gene: 3. There are 16 residues in the CDR3. Germline V gives CDR1 MNHEY, CDR2 SMNVEV (reference sequence). The CDR3 region has the DNA TGTGCCAGCAGTTTTTTGGGACAGGGGGCCACCGGGGAGCTGTTTTTT. Protein sequence: CASSFLGQGATGELFF.

The chain links TRBV28 to TRBJ2-7; 7 bases align to TRBD1. The germline CDR1 and CDR2 sequences are MDHEN and SYDVKM. This CDR3 is built from 14 residues. The V and J ends lost 5 bases and 4 bases, in that order; junction bases with no gene match: 8. CDR3 DNA: TGTGCCAGCAGTCCTCAAACAGGGGTTTACGAGCAGTACTTC. This gives the protein CASSPQTGVYEQYF.

The gene calls are TRBV19 and TRBJ2-7; 14 nucleotides match TRBD2. CDR3 length: 17 residues. Germline trimming cut 0 bases from V and 6 bases from J; bases unmatched to any gene: 7. Germline V gives CDR1 LNHDA, CDR2 SQIVND (reference sequence). Written as DNA, the CDR3 is TGTGCCAGTAGTATAGATTTGGTGGGACTAGCGGGAGCCGAGCAGTACTTC. It is translated as CASSIDLVGLAGAEQYF.

The genes are TRBV6-6 and TRBJ2-3; D possibly corresponds to TRBD2 (5 bases). The CDR3 spans 15 residues. From germline, CDR1 is MNHNY and CDR2 SVGAGI (reference sequence). Between the trimmed V and J ends, which lost 0 bases and 7 bases, there was a span of 14 bases. This CDR3 reads CASSYSKLALNTQYF. The CDR3 region has the DNA TGTGCCAGCAGTTACTCGAAGCTAGCTCTTAATACGCAGTATTTT.

The genes are TRBV12-2 and TRBJ1-4; the D call of TRBD1 is as the table states it, not checked on the DNA. TRBV12-2 is shown as a pseudogene. There are 15 residues in the CDR3. The CDR3 loop is CASRSDRDGTEKLFF. CDR3 sequence (DNA): TGTGCAAGTCGCTCGGACAGGGACGGTACTGAAAAACTGTTTTTT.

This chain links TRBV23-1 with TRBJ2-3; tentatively, D is TRBD1 (6 bases). TRBV23-1 is noted as an ORF with a role that remains uncertain. V was pared by 3 bases and J by 4 bases, with 17 bases between. The length of the CDR3 is 16 residues. CDR3 DNA sequence: TGCGCCAGCAGTCATTGCTCGCAGAGGGGGTCAGATACGCAGTATTTT. It translates to CASSHCSQRGSDTQYF.

This chain uses TRBV7-9 with TRBJ2-1, with 12 bases aligning to TRBD1. Germline V gene data show CDR1 as SEHNR and CDR2 as FQNEAQ (reference sequence). The CDR3 is 15 residues long. The J segment lost 6 bases and the V segment lost 3 bases, leaving 3 bases of the junction unmatched. This CDR3 reads CASSFRDRGLNEQFF. In DNA, the CDR3 is TGTGCCAGCAGCTTTCGGGACAGGGGGCTCAATGAGCAGTTCTTC.

The rearrangement joins TRBV28 to TRBJ2-7, with D unclear. The CDR3 runs to 12 residues. V was shortened by 6 bases and J by 3 bases, with 9 bases between the two germline ends. CDR1 and CDR2 (germline): MDHEN, SYDVKM. This CDR3 reads CASRLRYYEQYF. CDR3 nucleotide sequence: TGTGCCAGCAGACTTCGCTACTACGAGCAGTACTTC.